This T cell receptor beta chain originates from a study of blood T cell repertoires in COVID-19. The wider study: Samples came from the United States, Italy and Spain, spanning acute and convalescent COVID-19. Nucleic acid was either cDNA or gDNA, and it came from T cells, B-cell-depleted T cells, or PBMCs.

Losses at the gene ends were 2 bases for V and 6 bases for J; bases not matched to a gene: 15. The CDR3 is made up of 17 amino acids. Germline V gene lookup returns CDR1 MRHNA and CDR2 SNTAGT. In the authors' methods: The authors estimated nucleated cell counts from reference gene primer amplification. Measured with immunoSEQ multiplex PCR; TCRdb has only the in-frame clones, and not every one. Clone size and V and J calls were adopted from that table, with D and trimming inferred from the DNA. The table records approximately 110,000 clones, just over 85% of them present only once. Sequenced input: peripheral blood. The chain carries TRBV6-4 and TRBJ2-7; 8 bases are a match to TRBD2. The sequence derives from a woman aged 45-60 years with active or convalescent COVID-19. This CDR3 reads CASSDAFPGGRSSEQYF. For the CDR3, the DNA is TGTGCCAGCAGTGACGCCTTCCCGGGGGGGAGAAGCTCCGAGCAGTACTTC.